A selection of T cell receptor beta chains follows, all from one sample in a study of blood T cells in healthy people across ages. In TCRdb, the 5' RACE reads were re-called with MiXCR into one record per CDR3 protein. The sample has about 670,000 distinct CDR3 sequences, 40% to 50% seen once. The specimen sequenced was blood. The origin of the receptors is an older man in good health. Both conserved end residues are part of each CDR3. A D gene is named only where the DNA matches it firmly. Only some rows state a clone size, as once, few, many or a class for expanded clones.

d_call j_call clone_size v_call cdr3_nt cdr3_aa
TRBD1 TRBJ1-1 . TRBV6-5 TGTGCCAGCAGTTCAGACAGGGCTGCTACTGAAGCTTTCTTT CASSSDRAATEAFF
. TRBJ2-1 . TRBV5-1 TGCGCCAGCAGCTTTAACAATGAGCGGTTCTTC CASSFNNERFF
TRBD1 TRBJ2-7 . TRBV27 TGTGCCAGCAGTTCGAACAGGGGGCTGACTGAGCAGTACTTC CASSSNRGLTEQYF
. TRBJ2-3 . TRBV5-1 TGCGCCAGCAGCTTGGGACAGATAATCACAGATACGCAGTATTTT CASSLGQIITDTQYF
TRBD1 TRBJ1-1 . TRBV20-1 TGCATCGTGACGTACCAGGGGGCAGGAGGTGAAGCTTTCTTT CIVTYQGAGGEAFF
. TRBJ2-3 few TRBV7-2 TGTGCCAGCAGCTTAGGTACAGCGTCTATTTCCACAGATACGCAGTATTTT CASSLGTASISTDTQYF
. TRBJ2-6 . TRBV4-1 TGCGCCAGCAGCCAAGAAAGTGTAACTGGGGCCAACGTCCTGACTTTC CASSQESVTGANVLTF
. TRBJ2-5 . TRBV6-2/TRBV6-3 TGTGCCAGCACCTCATGGACTCCCGGGGCTAACCAAGAGACCCAGTACTTC CASTSWTPGANQETQYF
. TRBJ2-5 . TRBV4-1 TGCGCCAGCAACCAAGCGGAGTTGGAGACCCAGTACTTC CASNQAELETQYF
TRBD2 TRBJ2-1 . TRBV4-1 TGCGCCAGCAGCCAAGATCGAGGGACTAGCCTGGATGAGCAGTTCTTC CASSQDRGTSLDEQFF
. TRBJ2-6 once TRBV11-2 TGTGCCAGCAGGTCACATTCTGGGGCCAGCGTCCTGACTTTC CASRSHSGASVLTF
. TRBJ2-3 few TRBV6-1 TGTGCCAGCAGCGAAGTGGTGGGACGGGATACGCAGTATTTT CASSEVVGRDTQYF
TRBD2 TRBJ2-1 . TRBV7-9 TGTGCCAGTCCGGGACTAGCGGGATCGAGCTCCTACAATGAGCAGTTCTTC CASPGLAGSSSYNEQFF
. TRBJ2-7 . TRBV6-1 TGTGCCAGCAGTGAACTGGGGACAGAGCAGTACTTC CASSELGTEQYF
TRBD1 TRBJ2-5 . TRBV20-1 TGCAGTGCGCTTCGACAGGGGGTGAGAGAGACCCAGTACTTC CSALRQGVRETQYF
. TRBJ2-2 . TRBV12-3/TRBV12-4 TGTGCCAGCAGTACCCAGGACGGGGAGCTGTTTTTT CASSTQDGELFF
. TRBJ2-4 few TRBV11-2 TGTGCCAGCAGCTTCGATAGAGGGGCACTAGCCAAAAACATTCAGTACTTC CASSFDRGALAKNIQYF
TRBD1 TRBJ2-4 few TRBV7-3 TGTGCCAGCAGCCTCACCGGGACAGAAAACATTCAGTACTTC CASSLTGTENIQYF
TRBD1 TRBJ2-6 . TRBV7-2 TGTGCCAGCAGCTTAGACCTGGGTCGACAGGGGGCGTCTGGGGCCAACGTCCCGACTTTC CASSLDLGRQGASGANVPTF
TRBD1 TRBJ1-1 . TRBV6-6 TGTGCCAGCAGTTCGGGACAGGGGTGGGCTTTCTTT CASSSGQGWAFF
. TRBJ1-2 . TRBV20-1 TGCAGTGCCAAGAACCAGGTGGACGTGGGCTACACCTTC CSAKNQVDVGYTF
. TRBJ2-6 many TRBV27 TGTGCCAGCAGTCCGAGTAGGACACCAACTTCTGGGGCCAACGTCCTGACTTTC CASSPSRTPTSGANVLTF
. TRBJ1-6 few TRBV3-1 TGTGCCAGCAGCCAAAATGATAATTCACCCCTCCACTTT CASSQNDNSPLHF
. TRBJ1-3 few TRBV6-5 TGTGCCAGCAGTCCGGGACATGGGGGTAGTGGAAACACCATATATTTT CASSPGHGGSGNTIYF
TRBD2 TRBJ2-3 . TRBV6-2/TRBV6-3 TGTGCCAGCAGGAGAGGTCTAGCGGGGGGGAGGGGTGAAGATACGCAGTATTTT CASRRGLAGGRGEDTQYF
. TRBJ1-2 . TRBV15 TGTGCCACCAGCAGAGATCTCGGGGAATATGGCTACACCTTC CATSRDLGEYGYTF
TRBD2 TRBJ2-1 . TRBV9 TGTGCCAGCAGCGTAGTCGCTCTAGCGGGAGGCAATGAGCAGTTCTTC CASSVVALAGGNEQFF
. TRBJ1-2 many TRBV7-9 TGTGCCAGCCCCGGCTACACCTTC CASPGYTF
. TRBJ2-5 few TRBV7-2 TGTGCCAGCAGCTTAGGAGCACAGACCCAGTACTTC CASSLGAQTQYF
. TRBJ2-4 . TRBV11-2 TGTGCCAGCAGCGTACTTCTAGCCAAAAACATTCAGTACTTC CASSVLLAKNIQYF
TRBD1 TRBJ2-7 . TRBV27 TGTGCCCCCTCCCGGGACAGGGGTAGGTACGAGCAGTACTTC CAPSRDRGRYEQYF
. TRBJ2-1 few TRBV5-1 TGCGCCAGCAGCCCCCAAGGGTACCCGAGCTCCTACAATGAGCAGTTCTTC CASSPQGYPSSYNEQFF
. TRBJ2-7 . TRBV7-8 TGTGCCAGCAGCTTAGCGGCAGGGACCTGGGAGCAGTACTTC CASSLAAGTWEQYF
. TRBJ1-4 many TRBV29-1 TGCAGCGTTGGGGGGGCTGCAACTAATGAAAAACTGTTTTTT CSVGGAATNEKLFF
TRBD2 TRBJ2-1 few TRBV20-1 TGCAGTGCTAGGGCCACTAGCGGGGTTTACAATGAGCAGTTCTTC CSARATSGVYNEQFF
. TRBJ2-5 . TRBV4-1 TGCGCCAGCAGCCAAGGGCCGCGTTTGGGGTTGCAAGAGACCCAGTACTTC CASSQGPRLGLQETQYF
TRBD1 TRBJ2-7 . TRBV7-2 TGTGCCAGCAGCGCAGGGGGAGAGGTCTACGAGCAGTACTTC CASSAGGEVYEQYF
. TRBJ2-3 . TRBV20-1 TGCAGTGCTCGGGGCCAGCGAGGCGCAGATACGCAGTATTTT CSARGQRGADTQYF
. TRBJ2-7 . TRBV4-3 TGCGCCAGCAGCCAAGGCACAGGACCTTTCTCCTACGAGCAGTACTTC CASSQGTGPFSYEQYF
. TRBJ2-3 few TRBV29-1 TGCAGCGTAGATGGGACGGGGGAGGGGGCCACAGATACGCAGTATTTT CSVDGTGEGATDTQYF
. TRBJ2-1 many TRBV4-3 TGCGCCAGCAGCCAAGTTTACAGGGCCAGAAATGAGCAGTTCTTC CASSQVYRARNEQFF
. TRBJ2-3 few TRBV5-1 TGCGCCAGCAGCTTGCCCTCCCAGCCAGATACGCAGTATTTT CASSLPSQPDTQYF